The 30 T cell receptor beta chains presented below share a single source sample, sequenced in a study of molecular identifiers for immune sequencing clone quantification. TCRdb re-called the PCR reads through MiXCR, storing one row per CDR3 protein. This table holds about 630,000 distinct CDR3 sequences, over 25% found once. The sequenced material came from naive CD8+ T cells from blood, with Jurkat cell RNA spiked in. Subset defined: FACS-sorted CD8+CD4-CCR7+CD45RA+ naive T cells. The receptors were sampled from a human donor in good health. Some libraries in this study had Jurkat cell RNA spiked in.

This clonotype was seen ten or more times. This chain connects TRBV5-6 to TRBJ2-4; D gene unclear. The CDR3 has 17 amino acids. V was clipped by 4 bases and J by 1 base, with 18 bases between them. CDR1 is SGHDT, CDR2 YYEEEE, per germline. The CDR3 sequence is CASSVAGSTVAKNIQYF. The CDR3 region has the DNA TGTGCCAGCAGCGTAGCTGGGTCGACGGTCGCCAAAAACATTCAGTACTTC.

This clonotype was seen at least ten times. The gene calls are TRBV6-2 or TRBV6-3 and TRBJ1-5, with 7 positions matching TRBD1. The trim removed 7 bases at V and 2 bases at J, leaving 5 bases unmatched. CDR1 and CDR2 from the germline V gene are MNHEY and SVGEGT. The CDR3 loop spans 14 amino acids. DNA for the CDR3: TGTGCCAGCAATCCACAGGGGCGCAATCAGCCCCAGCATTTT. Translated: CASNPQGRNQPQHF.

The rearrangement joins TRBV6-2 or TRBV6-3 to TRBJ1-1, with D possibly matching TRBD1 (5 bases). With 2 bases removed from V and 3 bases from J, the gap between germline ends came to 10 bases. CDR1 is MNHEY and CDR2 is SVGEGT in the germline V gene. CDR3 length: 14 residues. The DNA for the CDR3 is TGTGCCAGCAGTTACGGGACGGCCTACACTGAAGCTTTCTTT. It codes for CASSYGTAYTEAFF.

This clonotype was counted ten times or more. V gene TRBV28 combines with J gene TRBJ1-2; D ambiguous. Trimming shortened V by 2 bases and J by 0 bases, and 13 bases separated the two germline ends. This CDR3 comprises 16 residues. Germline CDR1 is MDHEN and CDR2 is SYDVKM. This chain's CDR3 is CASSLGRIEANYGYTF. CDR3 DNA sequence: TGTGCCAGCAGTTTAGGCCGCATCGAAGCTAACTATGGCTACACCTTC.

To note about this clonotype: A much larger clone lies one base from this, so it may be a read error. The V and J genes are TRBV4-1 and TRBJ1-1; the D is unclear. CDR3 length: 15 amino acids. Germline V gene data show CDR1 as MGHRA and CDR2 as YSYEKL. The V and J ends lost 4 bases and 5 bases respectively, with 17 bases between them. The CDR3 reads CASSPPPPIGTEAFF. DNA for the CDR3: TGCGCCAGCAGCCCCCCGCCTCCAATCGGGACTGAAGCTTTCTTT.

This clonotype was seen just once. CDR3 in amino acids: CSARPLGMSTDTQYF. The CDR3 bases are TGCAGTGCTAGACCTCTAGGTATGAGCACAGATACGCAGTATTTT. This rearrangement joins TRBV20-1 to TRBJ2-3, with D unresolved. This CDR3 contains 15 residues. Germline lookup yields CDR1 DFQATT and CDR2 SNEGSKA (reference sequence). Trimming stripped 2 bases from V and 0 bases from J, with 12 bases between.

The chain joins TRBV7-2 to TRBJ2-3; D is possibly TRBD1 (5 bases). The V gene's germline CDR1 is SGHTA and CDR2 FQGNSA. The ends were cut back, 5 bases at V and 6 bases at J, with 24 bases in the middle. The CDR3 loop spans 17 amino acids. CDR3 sequence reads: CASSPSDRRLIWDTQYF. CDR3 in DNA: TGTGCCAGCAGCCCATCAGACAGACGCCTAATTTGGGATACGCAGTATTTT.

This clonotype was seen ten or more times. The gene calls are TRBV5-4 and TRBJ2-7; no clear D. Germline V CDR1 and CDR2: SGHNT, YYREEE (reference sequence). V lost 0 bases and J lost 3, with 10 bases in between. The CDR3 is 14 amino acids. CDR3 region: CASSLGNARYEQYF. The CDR3 DNA follows: TGTGCCAGCAGCTTGGGGAACGCTCGCTACGAGCAGTACTTC.

The chain links TRBV19 to TRBJ2-2, with D possibly being TRBD2 (6 bases). The length of the CDR3 is 16 residues. Germline values: CDR1 LNHDA, CDR2 SQIVND (reference sequence). V was shortened by 1 base and J by 4 bases, with 13 bases between the two germline ends. Written as DNA, the CDR3 is TGTGCCAGTAGTATAGTCATTAGGAGGGGCACCGGGGAGCTGTTTTTT. Its protein is CASSIVIRRGTGELFF.

The chain employs TRBV23-1 and TRBJ1-2, with 7 bases fitting TRBD1. TRBV23-1 is an ORF, with its function uncertain. This CDR3 spans 14 amino acids. V lost 6 bases and J lost 4; bases outside the gene matches: 8. CDR3 sequence reads: CASSPLGQLYGYTF. For the CDR3, the DNA is TGCGCCAGCAGCCCCTTGGGACAGCTCTATGGCTACACCTTC.

The chain carries TRBV25-1 and TRBJ1-5; D perhaps matches TRBD1 (5 bases). The germline V and J ends were trimmed by 2 bases and 3 bases, with 11 bases remaining between them. Germline V gene data show CDR1 as MGHDK and CDR2 as SYGVNS. This CDR3 has 15 amino acids. This CDR3 is CASSEAGQPNQPQHF. The CDR3 nucleotides read TGTGCCAGCAGTGAAGCGGGGCAGCCCAATCAGCCCCAGCATTTT.

The sample holds many counts of this clonotype. The chain links TRBV3-1 to TRBJ1-2, with D perhaps matching TRBD1 (5 bases). Trimming cost V 1 base and J 4 bases, with 13 bases left between them. The CDR3 contains 15 residues. From germline, CDR1 is LGHDT and CDR2 YNNKEL (reference sequence). The CDR3 sequence is CASSQVQGIGYGYTF. The CDR3 DNA follows: TGTGCCAGCAGCCAAGTGCAGGGAATCGGCTATGGCTACACCTTC.

The chain joins TRBV6-4 to TRBJ1-1; D is unclear. The CDR3 contains 14 residues. Germline-derived CDR1 and CDR2 are MRHNA and SNTAGT. The V gene lost 6 bases and the J gene lost 3 bases, with 14 bases spanning the gap. The CDR3 DNA reads as TGTGCCAGCAGGGAAACGCGCGGGGACACTGAAGCTTTCTTT. Residues: CASRETRGDTEAFF.

A remark on this clonotype: A much larger clonotype is one base distant, so this may be a read error. The rearrangement joins TRBV7-9 to TRBJ2-2; 7 nucleotides line up with TRBD2. This CDR3 has 11 residues. Per germline, CDR1 SEHNR and CDR2 FQNEAQ (reference sequence). The CDR3 spells CASTPPGGLFF. CDR3 DNA sequence: TGTGCCAGCACCCCCCCGGGGGGGCTGTTTTTT.

This clonotype showed up just a few times. The V and J genes are TRBV27 and TRBJ2-7; a possible D gene is TRBD2 (5 bases). Trimming pared 0 bases from V and 4 bases from J, leaving 10 bases between. Germline V lookup: CDR1 MNHEY, CDR2 SMNVEV (reference sequence). The CDR3 has 14 amino acids. CDR3 sequence: CASSLSGGLYEQYF. In nucleotides, the CDR3 is TGTGCCAGCAGTTTATCGGGCGGGTTGTACGAGCAGTACTTC.

This clonotype was detected only a few times. This chain connects TRBV7-9 to TRBJ1-1, with a tentative D call TRBD1 (5 bases). The CDR3 has 13 amino acids. With 5 bases removed from V and 4 bases from J, the gap between germline ends came to 11 bases. Per germline, CDR1 SEHNR and CDR2 FQNEAQ (reference sequence). In nucleotides, the CDR3 is TGTGCCAGCAGCAAAGGGACGGTCACTGAAGCTTTCTTT. This codes for CASSKGTVTEAFF. Together with reference TRBV7-9 and TRBJ1-1, the CDR3 gives the full variable domain: DTGVSQNPRHKITKRGQNVTFRCDPISEHNRLYWYRQTLGQGPEFLTYFQNEAQLEKSRLLSDRFSAERPKGSFSTLEIQRTEQGDSAMYLCASSKGTVTEAFFGQGTRLTVV.

Notes on this clonotype: Possible read error: a much larger clone is one base away. The chain uses TRBV25-1 and TRBJ2-7; no clear D gene. V was shortened by 0 bases and J by 5 bases, with 11 bases between the two germline ends. The CDR3 loop spans 14 amino acids. CDR1 MGHDK and CDR2 SYGVNS come from the germline V gene. This CDR3 reads CASSEYNDPHEQYF. CDR3 in DNA: TGTGCCAGCAGTGAATATAACGACCCCCACGAGCAGTACTTC.

Many counts were recorded for this clonotype. The J gene is TRBJ2-7, the V gene TRBV28; 10 bases align to TRBD2. Per germline, CDR1 MDHEN and CDR2 SYDVKM. With 6 bases clipped from V and 1 base from J, the junction kept 15 bases outside the gene matches. The CDR3 sequence is 18 residues long. This CDR3 is CASSFLLVGLAMSYEQYF. The CDR3 DNA sequence: TGTGCCAGCAGCTTCCTCCTCGTGGGACTAGCGATGTCCTACGAGCAGTACTTC.

In regard to this clonotype: This could be a read error, since a much larger clone is one nucleotide away. J is TRBJ2-5 and V is TRBV7-2; 7 nucleotides align to TRBD2. The end of the DNA is better explained by TRBJ2-1, so the J call may be wrong. Looked up from germline, CDR1 is SGHTA and CDR2 is FQGNSA. This CDR3 has 19 amino acids. The CDR3 is CASSLGGLRRFPEQETQFF. The CDR3 region has the DNA TGTGCCAGCAGCTTAGGGGGACTACGGAGGTTTCCAGAGCAAGAGACCCAGTTCTTC.

This chain joins TRBV7-3 and TRBJ2-1; a weak D match, TRBD1 (5 bases). The CDR3 totals 20 residues. Trimming left V 1 base short and J 0 bases short, with 22 bases between. Germline CDR1 reads SGHTA; CDR2 reads FQGTGA. The CDR3 spells CASSLRPVGRGESSYNEQFF. The CDR3, as DNA: TGTGCCAGCAGCTTAAGGCCAGTGGGGCGCGGTGAGAGCTCCTACAATGAGCAGTTCTTC. Complete variable domain (other parts from reference TRBV7-3 and TRBJ2-1): GAGVSQTPSNKVTEKGKYVELRCDPISGHTALYWYRQSLGQGPEFLIYFQGTGAADDSGLPNDRFFAVRPEGSVSTLKIQRTERGDSAVYLCASSLRPVGRGESSYNEQFFGPGTRLTVL.

As to this clonotype: This may be a read error: a much more frequent sequence differs by one nucleotide. The V gene is TRBV7-8, the J gene TRBJ2-6, with a possible D match to TRBD2 (5 bases). The germline V gene has CDR1 SGHVS and CDR2 FQNEAQ. The CDR3 consists of 15 residues. In DNA, the CDR3 is TGTGCCACCAGCTCAGCCGGGGTTGGGGCCAACGTCCTGACTTTC. Protein: CATSSAGVGANVLTF.

The sample holds many counts of this clonotype. The V and J genes are TRBV29-1 and TRBJ1-2; no clear D gene. Per germline, CDR1 SQVTM and CDR2 ANQGSEA. CDR3 length equals 12 residues. Trimming left V 2 bases short and J 2 bases short, with 6 bases between. The DNA of the CDR3 is TGCAGCGTTGAAACAGAGAACTATGGCTACACCTTC. Amino acids: CSVETENYGYTF.

Worth noting for this clonotype: Possible read error: a much larger clone is one base away. The V gene is TRBV19, the J gene TRBJ2-3; unclear D gene. CDR1 is LNHDA, CDR2 SQIVND, per germline (reference sequence). This CDR3 is built from 14 residues. V was trimmed by 7 bases and J by 4 bases, leaving 15 bases between them. The CDR3 sequence is CASNGLGFADTQYF. In DNA form, the CDR3 reads TGTGCCAGTAATGGGCTGGGTTTCGCAGATACGCAGTATTTT.

In the case of this clonotype: A much larger clonotype is one base distant, so this may be a read error. CDR3: CASSARLTAHEQYF. CDR3 nucleotides: TGTGCCAGCAGTGCGAGGCTGACAGCCCACGAGCAGTACTTC. The chain recombines TRBV2 with TRBJ2-7, with a tentative D call TRBD1 (5 bases). The V end was cut by 4 bases, the J end by 5 bases, with 15 bases between. The CDR3 loop spans 14 amino acids. The V gene's germline CDR1 is SNHLY and CDR2 FYNNEI.

The chain's CDR3 is CASSLCLGVPSGIETQYF. CDR3 in DNA: TGTGCCAGCAGCCTTTGTCTTGGAGTCCCCTCGGGGATCGAGACCCAGTACTTC. The rearrangement joins TRBV7-9 to TRBJ2-5, with a possible D match to TRBD2 (5 bases). Germline values: CDR1 SEHNR, CDR2 FQNEAQ (reference sequence). The CDR3 is made up of 18 amino acids. Trimming left V 5 bases short and J 5 bases short, with 27 bases between.

This clonotype was counted at least ten times. The chain uses TRBV13 and TRBJ1-1; the D gene is possibly TRBD1 (5 bases). Germline V gene lookup returns CDR1 PRHDT and CDR2 FYEKMQ (reference sequence). This CDR3 has 14 amino acids. V lost 0 bases, J lost 8 bases, and 13 bases lay in between. The CDR3 reads CASSLGSTAAEAFF. For the CDR3, the DNA is TGTGCCAGCAGCTTAGGCTCGACAGCAGCCGAAGCTTTCTTT.

This clonotype came up a few times. CDR3 loop: CASSSVAGGRRGGSFHEQYF. CDR3 sequence (DNA): TGTGCCAGCAGTTCGGTAGCGGGAGGAAGGCGGGGGGGCTCGTTCCACGAGCAGTACTTC. V and J are TRBV12-3 or TRBV12-4 and TRBJ2-7; 10 bases agree with TRBD2. Trimming removed 4 bases from V and 5 bases from J; junction bases left unmatched: 23. The CDR3 length is 20 residues.

This clonotype was observed a handful of times. This chain joins TRBV24-1 and TRBJ2-1, with 7 nucleotides matching TRBD2. Per germline, CDR1 KGHDR and CDR2 SFDVKD. This CDR3 has 15 amino acids. V was clipped by 7 bases and J by 0 bases; unmatched bases: 5. The CDR3 sequence: CATSPGLSSYNEQFF. The CDR3 coding sequence is TGTGCCACCAGCCCGGGACTAAGCTCCTACAATGAGCAGTTCTTC.

The chain uses TRBV6-5 and TRBJ2-7; D is ambiguous. V was shortened by 0 bases and J by 3 bases, with 12 bases between the two germline ends. The CDR3 is 15 residues long. Germline V gene sequence: CDR1 MNHEY, CDR2 SVGAGI. The CDR3 nucleotides read TGTGCCAGCAGTTACTCAAAACACTCGGGCTACGAGCAGTACTTC. Protein: CASSYSKHSGYEQYF.

The chain employs TRBV28 and TRBJ1-6; 11 bases are a match to TRBD1. Per the germline V gene, CDR1 is MDHEN and CDR2 is SYDVKM. Germline trimming cut 5 bases from V and 2 bases from J; bases unmatched to any gene: 8. The CDR3 is 18 residues long. CDR3 DNA: TGTGCCAGCAGTCCAGGACAGGGGGCCACCCCCTATAATTCACCCCTCCACTTT. It encodes CASSPGQGATPYNSPLHF.